This entry features one T cell receptor beta chain sequence. Its antigen is currently unknown. Findings and caveats of the study: Tumor memory CD4+ T cell TCR gene usage clustered with blood and lymph node memory CD4+ cells and lymph node naive CD4+ cells. Tumor-infiltrating Treg TCR alpha and beta sequences overlapped most with tumor naive CD4+ T cells, then blood naive.

Between the trimmed V and J ends, which lost 1 base and 5 bases, there was a span of 8 bases. This CDR3 has 14 residues. Germline V gives CDR1 SEHNR, CDR2 FQNEAQ (reference sequence). After constant-region reverse-primer amplification, full-length variable regions underwent semi-nested PCR with Nested Universal Primer A. TCRdb re-derived calls from the 5' RACE reads in MiXCR, one entry per CDR3 protein. The repertoire holds 35,000 to 50,000 distinct CDR3 sequences, approximately 28% seen once, with roughly 4.1% in the top ten. The sequence derives from a female donor with breast cancer. The chain carries TRBV7-9 and TRBJ2-2, with D unresolved. Material: tumor-infiltrating memory CD4+ T cells sorted from the breast tumor. Subset defined: memory CD4+ T cells, CD4+CD45RO+CD25-. The CDR3 region is CASSLVTPTGELFF. Written as DNA, the CDR3 is TGTGCCAGCAGCTTAGTGACACCAACCGGGGAGCTGTTTTTT.